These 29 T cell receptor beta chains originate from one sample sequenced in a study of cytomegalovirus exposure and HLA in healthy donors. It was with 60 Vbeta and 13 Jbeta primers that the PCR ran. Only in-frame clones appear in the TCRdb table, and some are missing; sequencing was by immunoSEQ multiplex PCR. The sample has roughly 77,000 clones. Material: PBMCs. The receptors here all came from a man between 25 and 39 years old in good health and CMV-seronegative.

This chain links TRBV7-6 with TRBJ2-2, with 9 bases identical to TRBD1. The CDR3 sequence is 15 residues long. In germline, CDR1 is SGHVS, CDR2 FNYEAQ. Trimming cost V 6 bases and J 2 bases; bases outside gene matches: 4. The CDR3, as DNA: TGTGCCAGCAGGCTTACAGGGGGCAACACCGGGGAGCTGTTTTTT. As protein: CASRLTGGNTGELFF.

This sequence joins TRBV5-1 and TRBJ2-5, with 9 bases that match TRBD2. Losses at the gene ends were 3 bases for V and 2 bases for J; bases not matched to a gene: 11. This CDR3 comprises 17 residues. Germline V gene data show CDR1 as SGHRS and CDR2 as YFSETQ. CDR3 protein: CASSSTPLAGDQETQYF. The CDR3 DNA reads TGCGCCAGCAGCTCAACACCTTTAGCGGGGGATCAAGAGACCCAGTACTTC.

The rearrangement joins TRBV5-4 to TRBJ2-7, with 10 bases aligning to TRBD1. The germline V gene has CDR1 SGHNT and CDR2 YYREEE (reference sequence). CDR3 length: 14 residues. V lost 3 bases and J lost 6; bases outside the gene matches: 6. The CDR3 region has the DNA TGTGCCAGCAGCTCTGGGACAGGGGCGCGCGAGCAGTACTTC. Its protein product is CASSSGTGAREQYF.

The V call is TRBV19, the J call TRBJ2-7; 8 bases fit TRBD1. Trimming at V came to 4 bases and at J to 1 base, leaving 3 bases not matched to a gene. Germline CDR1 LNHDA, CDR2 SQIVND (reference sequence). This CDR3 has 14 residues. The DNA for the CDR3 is TGTGCCAGTAGTACGGGACAGGCATCCTACGAGCAGTACTTC. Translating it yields CASSTGQASYEQYF.

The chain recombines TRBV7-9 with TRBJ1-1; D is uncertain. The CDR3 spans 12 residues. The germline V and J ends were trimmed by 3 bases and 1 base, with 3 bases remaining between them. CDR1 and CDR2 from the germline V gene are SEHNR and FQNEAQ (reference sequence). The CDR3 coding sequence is TGTGCCAGCAGCTTTCGGAACACTGAAGCTTTCTTT. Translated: CASSFRNTEAFF.

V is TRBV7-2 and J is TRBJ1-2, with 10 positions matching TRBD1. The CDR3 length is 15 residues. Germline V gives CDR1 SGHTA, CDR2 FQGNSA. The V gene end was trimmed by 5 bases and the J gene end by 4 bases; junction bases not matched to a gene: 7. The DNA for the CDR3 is TGTGCCAGCAGCCTTTCGACAGGGGGCCTCTATGGCTACACCTTC. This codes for CASSLSTGGLYGYTF.

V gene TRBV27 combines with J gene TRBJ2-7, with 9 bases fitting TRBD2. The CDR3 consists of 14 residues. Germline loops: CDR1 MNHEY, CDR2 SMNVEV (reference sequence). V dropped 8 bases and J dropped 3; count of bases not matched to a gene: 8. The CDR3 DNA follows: TGTGCCAGCTTCTCGACTAGCGGTCTCTACGAGCAGTACTTC. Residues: CASFSTSGLYEQYF.

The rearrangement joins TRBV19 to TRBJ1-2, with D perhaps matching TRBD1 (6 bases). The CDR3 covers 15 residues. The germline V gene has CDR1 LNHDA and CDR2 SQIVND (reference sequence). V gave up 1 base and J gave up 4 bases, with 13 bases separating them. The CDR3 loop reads CASSIAAQGAYGYTF. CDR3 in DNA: TGTGCCAGTAGTATAGCCGCACAGGGCGCCTATGGCTACACCTTC.

CDR3 sequence reads: CASSRGQGFSYEQYF. The CDR3 DNA is TGTGCCAGCAGCCGTGGACAGGGGTTCTCCTACGAGCAGTACTTC. The rearrangement uses TRBV4-2 and TRBJ2-7, with 9 positions matching TRBD1. V dropped 4 bases and J dropped 0; count of bases not matched to a gene: 4. Per germline, CDR1 LGHNA and CDR2 YNFKEQ. The CDR3 extends over 15 amino acids.

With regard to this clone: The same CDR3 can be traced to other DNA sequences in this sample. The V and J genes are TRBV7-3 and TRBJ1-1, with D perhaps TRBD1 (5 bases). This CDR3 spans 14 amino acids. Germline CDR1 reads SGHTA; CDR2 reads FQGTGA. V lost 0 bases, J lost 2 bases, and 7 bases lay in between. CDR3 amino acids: CASSLTGGNTEAFF. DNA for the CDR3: TGTGCCAGCAGCTTAACGGGGGGTAACACTGAAGCTTTCTTT.

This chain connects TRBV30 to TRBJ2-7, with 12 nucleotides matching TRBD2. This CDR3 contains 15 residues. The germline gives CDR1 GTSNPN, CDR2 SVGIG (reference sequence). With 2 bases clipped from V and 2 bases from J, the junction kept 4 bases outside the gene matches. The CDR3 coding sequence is TGTGCCTGGAGTCCCCTAGCGGGAGGGCCCTACGAGCAGTACTTC. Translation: CAWSPLAGGPYEQYF.

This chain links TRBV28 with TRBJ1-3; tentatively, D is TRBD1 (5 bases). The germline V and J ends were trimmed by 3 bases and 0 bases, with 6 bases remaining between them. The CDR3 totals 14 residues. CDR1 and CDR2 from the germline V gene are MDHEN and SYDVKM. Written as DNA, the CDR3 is TGTGCCAGCAGTTTGGGGCACTCTGGAAACACCATATATTTT. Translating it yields CASSLGHSGNTIYF.

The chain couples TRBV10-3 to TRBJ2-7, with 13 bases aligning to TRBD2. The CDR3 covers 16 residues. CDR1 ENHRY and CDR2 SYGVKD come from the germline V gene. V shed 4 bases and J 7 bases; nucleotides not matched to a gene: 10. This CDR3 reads CAISARGTSGEGEQYF. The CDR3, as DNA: TGTGCCATCAGTGCTCGCGGGACTAGCGGGGAGGGGGAGCAGTACTTC.

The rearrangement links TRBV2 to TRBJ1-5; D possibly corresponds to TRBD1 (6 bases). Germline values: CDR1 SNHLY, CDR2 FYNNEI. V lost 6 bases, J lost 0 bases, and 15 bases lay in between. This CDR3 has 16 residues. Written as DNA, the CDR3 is TGTGCCAGCAGAGCCCCCGGGACAAATAGCAATCAGCCCCAGCATTTT. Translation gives CASRAPGTNSNQPQHF.

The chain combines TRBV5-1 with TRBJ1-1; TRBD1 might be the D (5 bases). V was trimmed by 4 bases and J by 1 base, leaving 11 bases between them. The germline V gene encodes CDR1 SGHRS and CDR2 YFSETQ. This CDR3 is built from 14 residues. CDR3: CASSIRQTNTEAFF. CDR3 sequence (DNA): TGCGCCAGCAGCATCCGACAGACGAACACTGAAGCTTTCTTT.

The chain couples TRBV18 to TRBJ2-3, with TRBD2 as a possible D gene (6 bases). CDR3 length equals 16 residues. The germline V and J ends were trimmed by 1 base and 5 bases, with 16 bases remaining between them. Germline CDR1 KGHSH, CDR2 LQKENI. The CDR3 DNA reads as TGTGCCAGCTCACCACAGGCCTCCGGGGGTATAGATACGCAGTATTTT. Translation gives CASSPQASGGIDTQYF.

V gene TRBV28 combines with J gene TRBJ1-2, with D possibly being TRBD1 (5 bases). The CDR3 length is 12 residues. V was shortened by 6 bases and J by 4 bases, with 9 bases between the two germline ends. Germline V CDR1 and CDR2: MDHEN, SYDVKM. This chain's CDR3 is CASSWGSYGYTF. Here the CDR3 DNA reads TGTGCCAGCAGCTGGGGCAGCTATGGCTACACCTTC.

This CDR3 reads CASSLAGRGYTF. CDR3 DNA: TGTGCCAGCAGCTTAGCCGGGAGAGGCTACACCTTC. V is TRBV7-2 and J is TRBJ1-2; D is undetermined. Germline loops: CDR1 SGHTA, CDR2 FQGNSA. Deletions cut 0 bases from V and 8 bases from J, with 7 bases between. CDR3 length equals 12 residues. Complete variable domain (other parts from reference TRBV7-2 and TRBJ1-2): GAGVSQSPSNKVTEKGKDVELRCDPISGHTALYWYRQSLGQGLEFLIYFQGNSAPDKSGLPSDRFSAERTGGSVSTLTIQRTQQEDSAVYLCASSLAGRGYTFGSGTRLTVV.

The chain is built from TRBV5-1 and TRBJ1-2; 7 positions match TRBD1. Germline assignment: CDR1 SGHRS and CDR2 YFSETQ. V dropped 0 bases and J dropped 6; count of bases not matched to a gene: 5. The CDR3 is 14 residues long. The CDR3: CASSLDGQVHGYTF. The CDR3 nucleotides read TGCGCCAGCAGCTTGGATGGACAGGTCCATGGCTACACCTTC.

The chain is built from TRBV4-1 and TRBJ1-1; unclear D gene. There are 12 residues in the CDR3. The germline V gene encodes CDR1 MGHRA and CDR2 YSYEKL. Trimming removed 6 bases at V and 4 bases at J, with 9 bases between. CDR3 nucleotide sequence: TGCGCCAGCAGGGGCTGGGCCACTGAAGCTTTCTTT. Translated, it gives CASRGWATEAFF.

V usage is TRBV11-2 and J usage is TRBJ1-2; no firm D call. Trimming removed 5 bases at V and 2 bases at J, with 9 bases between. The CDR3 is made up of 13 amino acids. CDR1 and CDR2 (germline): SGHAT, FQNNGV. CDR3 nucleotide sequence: TGTGCCAGCAGCGTCACGGGAAACTATGGCTACACCTTC. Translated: CASSVTGNYGYTF.

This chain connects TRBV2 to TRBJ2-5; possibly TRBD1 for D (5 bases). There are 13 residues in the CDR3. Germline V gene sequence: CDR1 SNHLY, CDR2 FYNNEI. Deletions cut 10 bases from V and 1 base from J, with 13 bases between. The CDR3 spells CATATALQETQYF. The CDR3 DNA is TGTGCCACCGCGACAGCTCTCCAAGAGACCCAGTACTTC.

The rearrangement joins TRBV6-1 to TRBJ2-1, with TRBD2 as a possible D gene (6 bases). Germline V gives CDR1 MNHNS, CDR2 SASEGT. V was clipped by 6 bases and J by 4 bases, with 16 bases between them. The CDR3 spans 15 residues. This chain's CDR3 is CASRSYLGGYNEQFF. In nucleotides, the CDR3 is TGTGCCAGCAGATCCTACTTGGGGGGTTACAATGAGCAGTTCTTC.

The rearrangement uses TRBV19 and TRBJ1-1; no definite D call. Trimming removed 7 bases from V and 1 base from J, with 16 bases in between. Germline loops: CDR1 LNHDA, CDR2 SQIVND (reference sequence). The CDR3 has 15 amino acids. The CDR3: CASTYTGRGNTEAFF. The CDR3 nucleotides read TGTGCCAGTACTTATACGGGTCGGGGGAACACTGAAGCTTTCTTT.

CDR3: CASSETPTSGTYEQYF. CDR3 DNA: TGTGCCAGCAGCGAGACCCCGACTAGCGGGACCTACGAGCAGTACTTC. V is TRBV9 and J is TRBJ2-7, with 11 positions matching TRBD2. This CDR3 is 16 amino acids long. The V gene's germline CDR1 is SGDLS and CDR2 YYNGEE. The J segment lost 2 bases and the V segment lost 3 bases, leaving 7 bases of the junction unmatched.

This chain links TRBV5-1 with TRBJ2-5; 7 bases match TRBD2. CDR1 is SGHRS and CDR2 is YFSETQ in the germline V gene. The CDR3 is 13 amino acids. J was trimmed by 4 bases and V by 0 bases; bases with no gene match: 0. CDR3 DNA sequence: TGCGCCAGCAGCTTGGGACTAGCAGAGACCCAGTACTTC. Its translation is CASSLGLAETQYF.

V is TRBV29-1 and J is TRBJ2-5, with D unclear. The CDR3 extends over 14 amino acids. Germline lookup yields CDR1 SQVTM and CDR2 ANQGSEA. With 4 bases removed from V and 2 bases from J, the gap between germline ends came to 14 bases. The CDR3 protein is CSVGARPLQETQYF. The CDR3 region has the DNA TGCAGCGTTGGGGCGAGACCCCTACAAGAGACCCAGTACTTC.

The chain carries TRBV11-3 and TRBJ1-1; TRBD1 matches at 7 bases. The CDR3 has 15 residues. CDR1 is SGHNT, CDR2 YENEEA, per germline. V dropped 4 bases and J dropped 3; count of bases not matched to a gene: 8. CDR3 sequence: CASSSRQGGDTEAFF. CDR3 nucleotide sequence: TGTGCCAGCAGCTCCCGACAGGGTGGCGACACTGAAGCTTTCTTT.

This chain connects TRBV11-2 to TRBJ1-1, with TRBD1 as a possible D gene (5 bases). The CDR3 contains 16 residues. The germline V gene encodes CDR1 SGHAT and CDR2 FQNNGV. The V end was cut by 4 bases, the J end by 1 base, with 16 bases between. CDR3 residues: CASSSRKDRANTEAFF. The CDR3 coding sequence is TGTGCCAGCAGCTCCCGAAAAGACAGAGCGAACACTGAAGCTTTCTTT.